This TCR beta chain came from a study of T cells in localized non-small cell lung cancer. Study-wide results and caveats: Sequence data derive from only one tumor region, so heterogeneity remains possible. In adjacent lung appeared a median around 59 of the top 100 tumor clones. The study found T cell clonality highest in uninvolved adjacent lung, above tumor. Higher blood T cell density went with longer overall survival.

For this clone: Its antigen remains unidentified.

Generated by immunoSEQ multiplex PCR, the TCRdb table keeps only in-frame clones and is missing some. The sample holds tens of thousands of clones; 80% to 85% are singletons and the top ten take around 7.3%. The sequence came from a male donor at least 60 years old with stage II lung adenocarcinoma. Sequencing used peripheral blood mononuclear cells, obtained before any cancer treatment.

The CDR3 nucleotides read TGTGCCAGCAGCCCCCTTGGCAGGGGCAATGAGTACGAGCAGTACTTC. It codes for CASSPLGRGNEYEQYF. The rearrangement uses TRBV7-9 and TRBJ2-7; tentatively, D is TRBD1 (6 bases). Germline lookup yields CDR1 SEHNR and CDR2 FQNEAQ (reference sequence). The V gene lost 5 bases and the J gene lost 4 bases, with 21 bases spanning the gap. This CDR3 has 16 amino acids. The whole variable domain, filled in from reference TRBV7-9 and TRBJ2-7, reads DTGVSQNPRHKITKRGQNVTFRCDPISEHNRLYWYRQTLGQGPEFLTYFQNEAQLEKSRLLSDRFSAERPKGSFSTLEIQRTEQGDSAMYLCASSPLGRGNEYEQYFGPGTRLTVT.